This T cell receptor (beta chain) was identified in a study of blood T cell repertoires in COVID-19. Turning to the study itself: Sites across the United States, Italy and Spain contributed samples from acute and convalescent COVID-19. T cells, B-cell-depleted T cells, or PBMCs provided the cDNA or gDNA that served as material.

Study processing details: Counts of nucleated cells, estimated from reference gene primer amplification, were obtained. The table came from immunoSEQ multiplex PCR; TCRdb's copy has only in-frame clones and leaves some out. Clone size and V and J calls were adopted from that table, with D and trimming inferred from the DNA. The sample includes 90,000 to 110,000 clones, around four fifths of them seen just once. Germline CDR1 and CDR2: ENHRY and SYGVKD. CDR3 length equals 12 residues. Trimming took 5 bases from V and 4 from J, leaving 6 bases between them. The TCR originated in a woman between 55 and 75 years old with acute or convalescent COVID-19. The chain is built from TRBV10-3 and TRBJ1-3; no clear D. The sequenced material came from peripheral blood. The CDR3 loop is CAISPRGNTIYF. For the CDR3, the DNA is TGTGCCATCAGTCCCAGGGGAAACACCATATATTTT.